Listed below are T cell receptor beta chains from one sample, sequenced in a study of T cell responses to AZD1222 COVID-19 vaccine. Sequencing used immunoSEQ multiplex PCR; TCRdb keeps in-frame clones, though not all of them. The sample yields more than 110,000 clones, around 88% seen once. The sample in question was peripheral blood, obtained on day 0 of AZD1222 vaccination. The receptors stem from an adult in good health. Both conserved end residues are part of each CDR3. A D gene is named only where the DNA matches it firmly. The size of a clone is reported for some rows only, either as once, few or many, or as a class for expanded clones.

>TRBD1|NA|TRBJ2-7|TRBV19
TGTGCCAGTAGCCAGGGACAGGGCTTCGCGCAGTACTTC
CASSQGQGFAQYF
>NA|NA|TRBJ1-5|TRBV6-2/TRBV6-3
TGTGCCAGCAGTTACTCGTATCAGCCCCAGCATTTT
CASSYSYQPQHF
>NA|NA|TRBJ1-4|TRBV6-1
TGTGCCAGCAGTGAAGGGGGTGGAACTAATGAAAAACTGTTTTTT
CASSEGGGTNEKLFF
>NA|NA|TRBJ2-7|TRBV7-2
TGTGCCAGCAGCTTAGCTCGGATCTACGAGCAGTACTTC
CASSLARIYEQYF
>NA|NA|TRBJ1-3|TRBV9
TGTGCCAGCAGCGGCCTGATGGCAGGAAACACCATATATTTT
CASSGLMAGNTIYF
>TRBD1|NA|TRBJ1-1|TRBV5-1
TGCGCCAGCAGCTCGGGACAGGGGGCTGGGACTGAAGCTTTCTTT
CASSSGQGAGTEAFF
>NA|NA|TRBJ2-7|TRBV28
TGTGCCAGCAGTCGACCCCGAGAGCAGTACTTC
CASSRPREQYF
>TRBD2|NA|TRBJ2-2|TRBV5-1
TGCGCCAGCAGCTTTACTAGCGGGAGTTCCCGAATGAACACCGGGGAGCTGTTTTTT
CASSFTSGSSRMNTGELFF
>NA|NA|TRBJ1-5|TRBV7-9
TGTGCCAGCAGCTTAGGAGCGGGTCAGCCCCAGCATTTT
CASSLGAGQPQHF
>TRBD1|NA|TRBJ1-5|TRBV6-6
TGTGCCAGCAGTTACGACAGGGAGGGCCAGCCCCAGCATTTT
CASSYDREGQPQHF
>TRBD2|NA|TRBJ2-3|TRBV2
TGTGCCAGCAGTGGACGGGAGGGGACAGATACGCAGTATTTT
CASSGREGTDTQYF
>TRBD1|NA|TRBJ1-2|TRBV30
TGTGCCTGGGACAGGGGGGCGGGTGGCTACACCTTC
CAWDRGAGGYTF
>NA|NA|TRBJ2-7|TRBV28
TGTGCCAGCAGTTTGGTTAGGACAGAGTACGAGCAGTACTTC
CASSLVRTEYEQYF
>NA|NA|TRBJ2-7|TRBV6-2/TRBV6-3
TGTGCCAGCAGTCCGTTGTCCCTCCGCGGCTCCTACGAGCAGTACTTC
CASSPLSLRGSYEQYF
>NA|NA|TRBJ1-2|TRBV19
TGTGCCAGTAGGAGGACGGTCGAACCGCATGGCTACACCTTC
CASRRTVEPHGYTF
>NA|NA|TRBJ1-1|TRBV7-2
TGTGCCAGCAGCTTGTCCCGGGGTGAAGCTTTCTTT
CASSLSRGEAFF
>NA|few|TRBJ1-3|TRBV5-8
TGTGCCAGCAGCTTGAGACAGAGAAACACCATATATTTT
CASSLRQRNTIYF
>TRBD1|NA|TRBJ1-3|TRBV9
TGTGCCAGCAGCGTAGCGGGACAGAAAAAAGGAAACACCATATATTTT
CASSVAGQKKGNTIYF
>NA|NA|TRBJ1-1|TRBV4-2
TGTGCCAGCAGCCAAGGGTCACAGGGTAGCACTGAAGCTTTCTTT
CASSQGSQGSTEAFF
>TRBD2|NA|TRBJ2-1|TRBV4-2
TGTGCCAGCAGCCAAGTAGCGGGAGTCGTAAACAATGAGCAGTTCTTC
CASSQVAGVVNNEQFF
>NA|NA|TRBJ2-3|TRBV30
TGTGCCTGGAGTGTAAAAGATACGCAGTATTTT
CAWSVKDTQYF
>NA|NA|TRBJ1-2|TRBV23-1
TGCGCCAGAAGCTCTGCCGGGGACACTAATGGCTACACCTTC
CARSSAGDTNGYTF